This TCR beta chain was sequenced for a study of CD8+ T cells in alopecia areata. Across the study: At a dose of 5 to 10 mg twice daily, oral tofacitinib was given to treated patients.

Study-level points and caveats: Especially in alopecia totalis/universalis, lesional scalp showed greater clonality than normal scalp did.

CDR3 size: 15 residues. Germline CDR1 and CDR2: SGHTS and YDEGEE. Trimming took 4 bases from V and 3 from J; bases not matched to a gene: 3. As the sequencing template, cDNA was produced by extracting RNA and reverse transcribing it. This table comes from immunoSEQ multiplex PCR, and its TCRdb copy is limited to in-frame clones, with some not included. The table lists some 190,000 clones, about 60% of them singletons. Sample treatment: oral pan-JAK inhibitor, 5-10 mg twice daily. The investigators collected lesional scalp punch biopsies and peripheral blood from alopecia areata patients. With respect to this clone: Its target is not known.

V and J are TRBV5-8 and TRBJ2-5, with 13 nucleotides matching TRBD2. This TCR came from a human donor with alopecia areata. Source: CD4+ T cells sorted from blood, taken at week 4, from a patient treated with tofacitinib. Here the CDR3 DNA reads TGTGCCAGCAGCCGTGGACTAGCGGGAGAAGAGACCCAGTACTTC. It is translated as CASSRGLAGEETQYF.